These T cell receptor beta chains were read from a single sample in a study of T cells in Graves' hyperthyroidism and ophthalmopathy. TCRdb processed the multiplex PCR reads anew with MiXCR; each CDR3 protein has one entry. This table holds about 840,000 distinct CDR3 sequences, roughly 40% found once. What was sequenced was blood. These receptors were obtained from a man in his late teens or twenties with Graves' hyperthyroidism. The CDR3 runs from the conserved cysteine through the conserved F or W.

>TRBV6-2/TRBV6-3|14|TRBJ1-1
CASSGRGWASGAFF
>TRBV13|13|TRBJ2-2
CASQLLAGGELFF
>TRBV2|15|TRBJ1-1
CASSGTGVSGTEAFF
>TRBV5-8|17|TRBJ1-5
CASSHGQGVYSNQPQHF
>TRBV6-4|12|TRBJ1-2
CASSRGEGGYTF
>TRBV2|14|TRBJ2-7
CASTDSLSSYEQYF
>TRBV6-6|19|TRBJ2-2
CASSYSFIQRGGRGGELFF
>TRBV20-1|10|TRBJ2-7
CSRDLHEQYF
>TRBV5-1|14|TRBJ1-2
CASSTPEYTCGYTF
>TRBV29-1|12|TRBJ2-7
CSPRERTYEQYF
>TRBV7-2|14|TRBJ1-6
CASSYSRSYSPLHF
>TRBV7-9|16|TRBJ2-2
CASSLSLGANTGELFF
>TRBV5-1|15|TRBJ2-2
CASSSGTGTSGELFF
>TRBV7-3|15|TRBJ2-7
CASSETSGVPYEQYF
>TRBV10-3|13|TRBJ2-7
CAISTQGGYEQYF
>TRBV15|13|TRBJ1-5
CATSREVGQPQHF
>TRBV2|13|TRBJ1-4
CASTGSPTGKLFF
>TRBV7-9|14|TRBJ2-7
CASSPGGQKDEQYF
>TRBV2|14|TRBJ1-5
CASRGQWSNQPQHF
>TRBV7-8|13|TRBJ1-1
CASSLDWGPEAFF
>TRBV6-8|15|TRBJ1-2
CASSYFPRDIYGYTF
>TRBV9|13|TRBJ1-2
CASSVEGSGGYTF
>TRBV29-1|12|TRBJ2-2
CSAWTDTGELFF
>TRBV7-2|18|TRBJ2-5
CASCLAGARFWTEETQYF
>TRBV5-1|16|TRBJ2-2
CASTVGREGGNGELFF
>TRBV20-1|16|TRBJ2-6
CSASSYGAGGANVLTF
>TRBV7-8|13|TRBJ2-3
CASSLSTADTQYF
>TRBV2|12|TRBJ1-1
CASLRGSTEAFF
>TRBV10-3|14|TRBJ2-7
CASTHGGASNEQYF
>TRBV19|10|TRBJ1-1
CASWGTEAFF
>TRBV7-2|14|TRBJ2-7
CASSSPTTFYEQYF
>TRBV20-1|13|TRBJ1-2
CSANPGQGAGYTF
>TRBV7-2|16|TRBJ2-5
CASSLHGGGTSETQYF
>TRBV3-1|15|TRBJ1-2
CASSQDPGRDHGYTF
>TRBV7-2|15|TRBJ2-7
CASGLVGGGAYEQYF
>TRBV29-1|12|TRBJ1-2
CSVLRLASGYTF
>TRBV6-5|14|TRBJ2-7
CASSPRPTAYEQYF
>TRBV4-1|13|TRBJ2-7
CASSHGTGVEQYF
>TRBV25-1|11|TRBJ2-7
CASSDYYEQYF
>TRBV10-3|12|TRBJ2-5
CAIGRQMETQYF
>TRBV29-1|13|TRBJ1-1
CSASPGPNTEAFF
>TRBV5-1|16|TRBJ1-1
CASSSLTGQGRAEAFF
>TRBV7-3|14|TRBJ1-2
CASSPRTGRNGYTF
>TRBV7-2|13|TRBJ2-3
CASSSSRRGTQYF
>TRBV25-1|12|TRBJ2-5
CASGRTGETQYF
>TRBV12-3/TRBV12-4|15|TRBJ1-5
CASSLVWAGGQPQHF
>TRBV2|16|TRBJ2-7
CASSPFGTSGSYEQYF
>TRBV6-5|15|TRBJ1-5
CAVRTQGRSNQPQHF
>TRBV19|14|TRBJ2-7
CASSIVASPYEQYF
>TRBV5-8|15|TRBJ2-5
CASSLQIGQGGTQYF
>TRBV7-9|18|TRBJ2-2
CASSWGTTSGTFTGELFF
>TRBV7-9|13|TRBJ1-2
CASSLGEGLGYTF
>TRBV7-9|16|TRBJ2-7
CASTPLWTLRDYEQYF
>TRBV10-3|12|TRBJ2-7
CAISPDSYEQYF
>TRBV5-1|15|TRBJ1-6
CASSLVDRVVSPLHF
>TRBV7-9|13|TRBJ1-1
CASSLGRDRVAFF
>TRBV20-1|12|TRBJ2-7
CSEAGKGSEQYF
>TRBV10-3|13|TRBJ1-5
CASGTEGNQPQHF
>TRBV6-5|14|TRBJ2-7
CASSVGGIDYEQYF